Shown below are 9 T cell receptor beta chains from a single sample sequenced in a study of blood T cell repertoires in COVID-19. Generated by immunoSEQ multiplex PCR, the TCRdb table keeps only in-frame clones and is missing some. The sample lists about 440,000 clones, 88% occurring once. Material for sequencing was peripheral blood. The source is a woman in her 50s with COVID-19, enrolled during active disease.

This chain links TRBV4-2 with TRBJ2-1, with 8 positions matching TRBD2. Germline CDR1 LGHNA, CDR2 YNFKEQ. With 4 bases clipped from V and 8 bases from J, the junction kept 13 bases outside the gene matches. This CDR3 has 16 residues. The CDR3 region is CASSPSWRGVTDEQFF. In DNA, the CDR3 is TGTGCCAGCAGCCCCTCCTGGCGGGGGGTTACGGATGAGCAGTTCTTC.

The chain joins TRBV12-3 or TRBV12-4 to TRBJ2-7, with 10 bases matching TRBD1. The trim removed 5 bases at V and 6 bases at J, leaving 4 bases unmatched. CDR3 length equals 13 residues. CDR3 loop: CASSRRDRGEQYF. The CDR3 bases are TGTGCCAGCAGTCGCCGGGACAGGGGCGAGCAGTACTTC.

V gene TRBV9 combines with J gene TRBJ2-2; 7 positions match TRBD1. The germline V gene encodes CDR1 SGDLS and CDR2 YYNGEE. CDR3 size: 18 residues. V shed 4 bases, J shed 6 bases, and the junction held 18 bases outside the gene matches. For the CDR3, the DNA is TGTGCCAGCAGCCTAAATACCCCGGGACAGAGGCGTTCCGGGGAGCTGTTTTTT. Its protein product is CASSLNTPGQRRSGELFF.

This clone appeared once. This chain uses TRBV21-1 with TRBJ2-1; TRBD1, the D gene given by the table, was not confirmed from the DNA. TRBV21-1 is listed as a pseudogene. The CDR3 is 17 amino acids. CDR3 amino acids: CASSTLKPGQGGHEQFF. The CDR3 DNA reads TGTGCCAGCAGCACTCTTAAACCGGGACAGGGAGGCCATGAGCAGTTCTTC.

The V call is TRBV27, the J call TRBJ1-2, with D unresolved. CDR1 and CDR2 from the germline V gene are MNHEY and SMNVEV (reference sequence). V was clipped by 8 bases and J by 8 bases, with 15 bases between them. The CDR3 runs to 12 residues. The CDR3 nucleotides read TGTGCCAGCCTTTCTCTAACGGGGGGCTACACCTTC. Its protein product is CASLSLTGGYTF.

V gene TRBV18 combines with J gene TRBJ1-2; no clear D gene. The CDR3 consists of 14 residues. Germline CDR1 KGHSH, CDR2 LQKENI. V lost 4 bases and J lost 0, with 9 bases in between. The CDR3 DNA follows: TGTGCCAGCTCACGAGGAGAAGCTAACTATGGCTACACCTTC. Translated, it gives CASSRGEANYGYTF.

The J gene is TRBJ2-1, the V gene TRBV6-4, with 12 positions matching TRBD1. The CDR3 loop spans 16 amino acids. V shed 3 bases, J shed 9 bases, and the junction held 9 bases outside the gene matches. Germline CDR1 and CDR2: MRHNA and SNTAGT. The CDR3 region is CASSELPGQGAGEQFF. The CDR3 DNA reads as TGTGCCAGCAGTGAGCTCCCGGGACAGGGGGCAGGTGAGCAGTTCTTC.

CDR3 sequence reads: CSVEQRLGRSGYTF. The CDR3, as DNA: TGCAGCGTTGAACAGAGATTGGGGCGCAGTGGCTACACCTTC. This chain joins TRBV29-1 and TRBJ1-2; TRBD1 is a possible D gene (5 bases). V was clipped by 2 bases and J by 7 bases, with 17 bases between them. The CDR3 sequence is 14 residues long. CDR1 SQVTM and CDR2 ANQGSEA come from the germline V gene.

The CDR3 reads CASSLVVTGEGEQYF. For the CDR3, the DNA is TGTGCCAGCAGCCTGGTGGTGACAGGGGAGGGGGAGCAGTACTTC. The chain couples TRBV5-4 to TRBJ2-7; D may be TRBD1 (8 bases). V dropped 4 bases and J dropped 7 bases, with 21 bases sitting between them. In germline, CDR1 is SGHNT, CDR2 YYREEE (reference sequence). CDR3 size: 15 residues.